What follows are 2 T cell receptor beta chains derived from one specimen sequenced in a study of beta chain features in type 1 diabetes. Expressed TCRB transcripts were sequenced because the isolated RNA had all been reverse transcribed beforehand. TCRdb's copy holds only in-frame clones and misses some; the assay was immunoSEQ multiplex PCR. The profile shows 200,000 to 250,000 clones, 25% to 30% of them singletons. Sample: central memory CD4+ T cells from blood. The receptor source for this set is a young man in good health.

The V call is TRBV23-1, the J call TRBJ1-1; maybe TRBD1 (5 bases). TRBV23-1 is an ORF; its function is uncertain. The CDR3 covers 16 residues. Trimming pared 2 bases from V and 7 bases from J, leaving 20 bases between. CDR3 amino acids: CASSQEVGIGAGEAFF. CDR3 DNA: TGCGCCAGCAGTCAAGAAGTGGGCATAGGGGCGGGTGAAGCTTTCTTT.

The genes are TRBV7-2 and TRBJ2-1; TRBD2 might be the D (5 bases). The CDR3 has 17 amino acids. Germline V gene data show CDR1 as SGHTA and CDR2 as FQGNSA. Trimming cost V 4 bases and J 0 bases, with 16 bases left between them. The DNA of the CDR3 is TGTGCCAGCAGCTCTCCCCTAGGGAGAAGCTCCTACAATGAGCAGTTCTTC. Protein sequence: CASSSPLGRSSYNEQFF.